This T cell receptor beta chain was captured in a study of cytomegalovirus exposure and HLA in healthy donors. Germline CDR1 reads MNHNY; CDR2 reads SVGAGI (reference sequence). This CDR3 contains 14 residues. Trimming pared 10 bases from V and 4 bases from J, leaving 17 bases between. The PCR made use of 60 Vbeta and 13 Jbeta primers. Assay used: immunoSEQ multiplex PCR; TCRdb lists only in-frame clones, some missing. Of over 150,000 clones listed, 79% are singletons. The clonotype was recovered from a man aged 35 to 55 in good health and CMV-seronegative. V is TRBV6-6 and J is TRBJ2-1; perhaps TRBD1 as D (5 bases). The sample comprised PBMCs. CDR3 DNA: TGTGCCACCTTCAGTTTACGACAGTACAATGAGCAGTTCTTC. This sequence encodes CATFSLRQYNEQFF.